This is a list of T cell receptor beta chains from one sample in a study of blood T cells in healthy people across ages. TCRdb recomputed calls from the 5' RACE reads with MiXCR, one row per CDR3 protein. The data contain some 890,000 distinct CDR3 sequences, about 29% of them singletons. Another study also made use of these data, one on T cells of mothers and their children.

The sample comprised blood. Receptors originate from a woman aged 35 to 49 in good health. CDR3s include the opening cysteine and the closing phenylalanine or tryptophan. D genes are given only for firm matches. The listing skips clone size in some rows; elsewhere it reads once, few, many or a size class.

v_call,d_call,clone_size,j_call,cdr3_nt,cdr3_aa
TRBV5-1,-,-,TRBJ2-3,TGCGCCAGCAGTAATGAAGATACGCAGTATTTT,CASSNEDTQYF
TRBV7-2,-,-,TRBJ1-1,TGTGCCAGCAGCTTAGTGAGAGAACCTGAAGCTTTCTTT,CASSLVREPEAFF
TRBV7-2,-,once,TRBJ1-1,TGTGCCAGCAGCTTTCGGACTCCTGAAGCTTTCTTT,CASSFRTPEAFF
TRBV4-3,-,many,TRBJ2-3,TGCGCCAGCAGCCAAGATCTGGGGGGGACAGGAAAAGATACGCAGTATTTT,CASSQDLGGTGKDTQYF
TRBV10-3,-,many,TRBJ2-1,TGTGCCATCAGTGAGGGGGGAGGAAAGGAGTTCTTC,CAISEGGGKEFF
TRBV20-1,-,many,TRBJ2-4,TGCAGTGCTAGAGATATCTACGGATCAGCCAAAAACATTCAGTACTTC,CSARDIYGSAKNIQYF
TRBV20-1,TRBD2,-,TRBJ2-1,TGCAGTGCCCCCCTAGCGGGGGGAACCGATGAGCAGTTCTTC,CSAPLAGGTDEQFF
TRBV28,TRBD1,-,TRBJ2-7,TGTGCCAGCAGTACCAGGGGGGACAGGGCCTACGAGCAGTACTTC,CASSTRGDRAYEQYF
TRBV2,TRBD1,few,TRBJ1-1,TGTGCCAGCAGCACACAGGGGTCTAACACTGAAGCTTTCTTT,CASSTQGSNTEAFF
TRBV9,-,-,TRBJ2-1,TGTGCCAGCAGCGTCGGCGGGTTCGGATACAATGAGCAGTTCTTC,CASSVGGFGYNEQFF
TRBV20-1,TRBD2,-,TRBJ2-1,TGCAGTGCTAGCAAAAGTGGTGGGTTACAGCGGGAGGTTCCGCAGTTCTTC,CSASKSGGLQREVPQFF
TRBV6-6,TRBD1,-,TRBJ2-2,TGTGCCAGCAGTTGGGACAGGGGCCCACCCGGGGAGCTGTTTTTT,CASSWDRGPPGELFF
TRBV7-6,-,many,TRBJ2-3,TGTGCCAGCAGCTTACTTGCGGGGAATCCCACAGATACGCAGTATTTT,CASSLLAGNPTDTQYF
TRBV12-3/TRBV12-4,-,many,TRBJ2-7,TGTGCCAGCGGGACGGAGCGTTACGGGGAGCAGTACTTC,CASGTERYGEQYF
TRBV29-1,TRBD1,-,TRBJ2-2,TGCAGCGTGGGGGGACAGGGGACCCACACCGGGGAGCTGTTTTTT,CSVGGQGTHTGELFF
TRBV18,TRBD1,many,TRBJ2-7,TGTGCCAGCTCACCCGGACAGGCCGAGCAGTACTTC,CASSPGQAEQYF
TRBV28,TRBD2,-,TRBJ2-3,TGTGCCAGCGTCGGGGGGGCGGGGGGTACAGATACGCAGTATTTT,CASVGGAGGTDTQYF
TRBV15,-,-,TRBJ2-1,TGTGCCACCAGCAACAGCAGGGTAGGATTTAACAATGAGCAGTTCTTC,CATSNSRVGFNNEQFF
TRBV28,-,few,TRBJ2-5,TGTGCCAGCAGTTTAATCGGCAGCTCGAGCCAAGAGACCCAGTACTTC,CASSLIGSSSQETQYF
TRBV7-7,-,many,TRBJ2-1,TGTGCTAGCAGCTTAACTGGACAGTACAATGAGCAGTTCTTC,CASSLTGQYNEQFF
TRBV29-1,TRBD2,-,TRBJ2-3,TGCAGCGTTTTTGTCGGGGGGGTGGAGACCCAGTATTTT,CSVFVGGVETQYF
TRBV27,TRBD1,many,TRBJ1-2,TGTGCCAGCAGTTTTGCAGGGGGCGATGGCTACACCTTC,CASSFAGGDGYTF
TRBV5-8,-,few,TRBJ1-5,TGTGCCAGCAGCGGAACCAGGTCGGGCGCGGGGCAGCCCCAGCATTTT,CASSGTRSGAGQPQHF
TRBV6-1,-,-,TRBJ2-7,TGTGCCAGCAGTGATGCGGTGGCCAGCCCCTACGAGCGGTACTTC,CASSDAVASPYERYF
TRBV7-9,-,few,TRBJ1-2,TGTGCCAGCAGCTTGACAGAAACGGGAGGCTACACCTTC,CASSLTETGGYTF
TRBV4-3,TRBD1,few,TRBJ2-5,TGCGCCAGCAGCCAAGATTGGGGACAGGGCTCACAAGAGACCCAGTACTTC,CASSQDWGQGSQETQYF
TRBV6-2/TRBV6-3,-,many,TRBJ1-2,TGTGCCAGCAGTTACTCGACAGATGGCTACACCTTC,CASSYSTDGYTF
TRBV2,TRBD2,-,TRBJ2-3,TGTGCCAGCAGTTTCCTGACTAGCGGGGGCACAGATACGCAGTATTTT,CASSFLTSGGTDTQYF
TRBV4-1,-,-,TRBJ1-2,TGCGCCAGCAGCCAAGAGGGTCCCGGGGGGAGCGCCTACACCTTC,CASSQEGPGGSAYTF
TRBV20-1,TRBD2,many,TRBJ2-1,TGCAGTGCTAGAGATACAGGGACTAGCGGGAGCTCTAAGTTCTTC,CSARDTGTSGSSKFF
TRBV29-1,-,-,TRBJ2-7,TGCAGCGGTGCCGGGACCGGCTACGAGCAGTACTTC,CSGAGTGYEQYF
TRBV6-6,-,-,TRBJ1-1,TGTGCCAGCAGACAAGACGGGATGGGCACTGAAGCTTTCTTT,CASRQDGMGTEAFF
TRBV27,TRBD2,many,TRBJ2-3,TGTGCCAGCAGTCCTGGACTAGCGGGGGCAGGAGATACGCAGTATTTT,CASSPGLAGAGDTQYF
TRBV7-2,-,few,TRBJ1-4,TGTGCCAGCAGCTTACGGCCCGGGAGTCCCTCTGAAAAACTGTTTTTT,CASSLRPGSPSEKLFF
TRBV29-1,-,many,TRBJ1-1,TGCAGCGGCATGAGATCCAGGGCGAACACTGAAGCTTTCTTT,CSGMRSRANTEAFF
TRBV5-6,-,many,TRBJ1-5,TGTGCCAGCAGTATCCAGGGGTACAATCAGCCCCAGCATTTT,CASSIQGYNQPQHF
TRBV12-3/TRBV12-4,TRBD1,few,TRBJ1-1,TGTGCCAGCAATCCGGGACAGGGGGGGTGGATGAACACTGAAGCTTTCTTT,CASNPGQGGWMNTEAFF
TRBV24-1,-,-,TRBJ2-1,TGTGCCACCAGGGATGTGAGGAGTGGGGAGCAGTTCTTC,CATRDVRSGEQFF
TRBV4-1,TRBD1,many,TRBJ2-1,TGCGCCAGCAGCCAAGATCTCGACAGGGCGTTGGGTAAGGATGAGCAGTTCTTC,CASSQDLDRALGKDEQFF
TRBV11-2,-,-,TRBJ1-1,TGTGCCAGCAGCTTAGATCAAATACTTGAAGCTTTCTTT,CASSLDQILEAFF
TRBV29-1,TRBD1,few,TRBJ1-2,TGCAGCGTTGAAGATCCATGGGACAGTAGCTATGGCTACACCTTC,CSVEDPWDSSYGYTF